This TCR beta chain was sequenced for a study of CD8 T cells in ankylosing spondylitis. Whole-study findings and limits: Seemingly characteristic of ankylosing spondylitis blood was a TCR beta motif consisting of 7 or 8 highly homologous variants. Some of the motif variants had earlier been found in reactive arthritis patients' fluid and blood. Disease-linked clones reportedly concentrated significantly in matched ankylosing spondylitis synovial fluid.

V trimming: 3 bases; J trimming: 3 bases; junction bases outside the gene matches: 7. The CDR3 length is 17 residues. Germline assignment: CDR1 MGHRA and CDR2 YSYEKL. Comment on this clonotype: Its matching antigen is unknown.

Libraries for TCR beta were made by quantitative 5'-RACE with molecular barcodes. TCRdb ran MiXCR on the 5' RACE reads and lists one entry per CDR3 protein. The top ten hold 16% of the sample, which has about 200,000 distinct CDR3 sequences, about 13% seen once. The chain links TRBV4-1 to TRBJ2-7; 14 bases line up with TRBD2. This TCR was recovered from a male donor with ankylosing spondylitis or in good health (not recorded which). Sequences were obtained from blood, either unsorted or a sorted T cell fraction (not recorded which). The CDR3 region has the DNA TGCGCCAGCAGCCACGATACTGGACTAGCGGGAGGCTACGAGCAGTACTTC. This codes for CASSHDTGLAGGYEQYF.